These 14 T cell receptor beta chains came from one sample sequenced in a study of T cells expressing NK-cell markers. TCRdb re-called the 5' RACE reads, yielding one record per CDR3 amino acid sequence without DNA. In all, the sample yields some 450,000 distinct CDR3 sequences. The sequenced material came from blood T cells: a sorted CD56 or NKG2C T cell subset, CD4+ or CD8+ T cells, or bulk PBMC T cells (not recorded which). Receptor source: a woman aged 18-70 years in good health.

The V gene is TRBV7-2, the J gene TRBJ1-1. The CDR3 sequence is 14 residues long. Germline V CDR1 and CDR2: SGHTA, FQGNSA. CDR3: CASSLIRDLTEAFF.

The rearrangement links TRBV14 to TRBJ2-1. From germline, CDR1 is SGHDN and CDR2 FVKESK. The CDR3 has 15 amino acids. CDR3 protein: CASSQDSAVASRLFF.

The chain has TRBV4-3 and TRBJ1-1; the D gene TCRdb calls, TRBD1, cannot be checked with no DNA. This CDR3 comprises 16 residues. Germline loops: CDR1 LGHNA, CDR2 YSLEER. The CDR3 region is CASSQDGAGANTEAFF.

The chain couples TRBV11-2 to TRBJ1-1; absent DNA, TCRdb's TRBD1 call cannot be checked. Germline lookup yields CDR1 SGHAT and CDR2 FQNNGV. This CDR3 region has 18 residues. The CDR3 here is CASSLESGTPAGDTEAFF.

This chain connects TRBV6-2 or TRBV6-3 to TRBJ2-1; TCRdb outputs TRBD1, but without DNA this stays unchecked. Per germline, CDR1 MNHEY and CDR2 SVGEGT. The CDR3 covers 16 residues. The CDR3 region is CASRPTGTSSYNEQFF.

The genes are TRBV7-9 and TRBJ1-1; absent DNA, TCRdb's TRBD1 call cannot be checked. From germline, CDR1 is SEHNR and CDR2 FQNEAQ (reference sequence). This CDR3 comprises 15 residues. This CDR3 is CASSFLGGGNTEAFF.

The chain is built from TRBV12-3 or TRBV12-4 and TRBJ2-2; TCRdb returns TRBD2, unconfirmable since there is no DNA. The CDR3 has 16 amino acids. The CDR3 loop is CASSLPGTENTGELFF.

The chain carries TRBV12-3 or TRBV12-4 and TRBJ1-4. This CDR3 is 15 amino acids long. CDR3 loop: CASRYSDGKLEKLFF.

The rearrangement joins TRBV12-3 or TRBV12-4 to TRBJ2-3. The CDR3 runs to 14 residues. CDR3 in amino acids: CASSLAGASDTQYF.

The chain is built from TRBV6-1 and TRBJ2-4; TCRdb names TRBD1, which stays unverified in the absence of DNA. CDR1 and CDR2 from the germline V gene are MNHNS and SASEGT. The CDR3 is 15 residues long. The CDR3 here is CASRTGQGGKNIQYF.

The chain joins TRBV12-3 or TRBV12-4 to TRBJ2-5; TCRdb's assignment of TRBD1 cannot be checked, as there is no DNA. The CDR3 is 13 residues long. CDR3 residues: CASSSGTEETQYF.

This rearrangement joins TRBV19 to TRBJ2-2; absent DNA, TCRdb's TRBD1 call cannot be checked. Germline CDR1 and CDR2: LNHDA and SQIVND (reference sequence). This CDR3 region has 15 residues. The CDR3 reads CASISPGQGIRELFF.

The V gene is TRBV3-1, the J gene TRBJ2-3; the D gene TCRdb calls, TRBD1, cannot be checked with no DNA. CDR1 and CDR2 from the germline V gene are LGHDT and YNNKEL (reference sequence). The CDR3 spans 16 residues. The CDR3 sequence is CASSHWVGRRTDTQYF.

The chain joins TRBV15 to TRBJ1-6; the TRBD1 assignment by TCRdb is unverifiable without DNA. The CDR3 is made up of 18 amino acids. Germline CDR1 is LNHNV and CDR2 is YYDKDF (reference sequence). This chain's CDR3 is CATSRDRADSSYNSPLHF.